This T cell receptor beta chain originates from a study of human T cells and chemical hapten exposure. General study results and limits: More PT1 expanded TCRs went with higher patch test scores.

The V and J ends lost 4 bases and 8 bases respectively, with 27 bases between them. Looked up from germline, CDR1 is SNHLY and CDR2 is FYNNEI. The CDR3 has 18 amino acids. The authors' processing: Samples had a median of roughly 100,000 TCRs, ranging 23,224 to 690,600. TCRdb reprocessed the RACE reads via MiXCR and lists one record per CDR3 protein. The V and J calls come from TCRdb's annotation, not from the publication. This table holds tens of thousands of distinct CDR3 sequences, 10% found once. This clonotype was recorded many times. Its cognate antigen is unknown. The time point is: patch test 2, 6 weeks after DPC sensitization. The treatment denotes: therapeutic diphenylcyclopropenone sensitization with weekly scalp DPC.

The source material was whole blood, sampled in connection with sensitization to the hapten diphenylcyclopropenone (DPC). This chain links TRBV2 with TRBJ2-1, with D possibly TRBD2 on 7 matching bases. The sequence came from a woman aged 45-65 years with alopecia areata. Some clones in this sample may be carry-over from other donors' samples. CDR3 residues: CASSGRDITGGGGYEQFF. The CDR3 bases are TGTGCCAGCAGTGGCCGGGACATCACGGGAGGTGGGGGGTATGAGCAGTTCTTC.